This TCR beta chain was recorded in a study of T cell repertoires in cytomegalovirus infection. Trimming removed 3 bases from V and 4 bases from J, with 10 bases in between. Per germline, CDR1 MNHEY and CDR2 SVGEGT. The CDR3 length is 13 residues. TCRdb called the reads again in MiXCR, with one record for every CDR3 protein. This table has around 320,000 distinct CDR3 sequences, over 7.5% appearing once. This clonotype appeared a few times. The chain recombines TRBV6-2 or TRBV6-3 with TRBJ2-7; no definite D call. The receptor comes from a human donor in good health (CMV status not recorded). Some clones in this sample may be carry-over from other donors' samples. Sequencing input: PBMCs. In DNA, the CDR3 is TGTGCCAGCAGTTATCAAAAGACGTACGAGCAGTACTTC. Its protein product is CASSYQKTYEQYF.